These 7 T cell receptor beta chains share one sample of origin, sequenced in a study of technical replicates of blood from a handful of donors. Repertoires were generated with immunoSEQ multiplex PCR, while TCRdb's copy carries only in-frame clones and drops some. The sample comprises 14,000 or so clones, around four fifths of which are singletons, and around 12% rests with the top ten. Specimen: PBMCs. The receptors come from a human donor in good health.

This clone was picked up one time. The chain carries TRBV28 and TRBJ2-7; D not certain. The CDR3 is 15 residues long. Germline assignment: CDR1 MDHEN and CDR2 SYDVKM. Between the trimmed V and J ends, which lost 5 bases and 3 bases, there was a span of 17 bases. CDR3 sequence (DNA): TGTGCCAGCAGTCCCCCCCAGGTGCAAGACTACGAGCAGTACTTC. This sequence encodes CASSPPQVQDYEQYF.

This chain joins TRBV29-1 and TRBJ2-7; 7 nucleotides align to TRBD1. Germline V gene sequence: CDR1 SQVTM, CDR2 ANQGSEA. The CDR3 is 13 amino acids. V shed 7 bases, J shed 8 bases, and the junction held 14 bases outside the gene matches. CDR3 residues: CSASPGQSVQQYF. As DNA, the CDR3 is TGCAGCGCTTCTCCGGGACAGAGCGTCCAGCAGTACTTC.

This chain uses TRBV10-2 with TRBJ2-1; 9 bases align to TRBD2. Per germline, CDR1 WSHSY and CDR2 SAAADI. CDR3 length equals 14 residues. V shed 4 bases, J shed 4 bases, and the junction held 2 bases outside the gene matches. The CDR3 nucleotides are TGCGCCAGCAGTGTGCTAGCGGGATACAATGAGCAGTTCTTC. Its protein is CASSVLAGYNEQFF.

This chain links TRBV2 with TRBJ1-5; 7 bases are shared with TRBD1. The CDR3 has 19 residues. The V gene end was trimmed by 6 bases and the J gene end by 2 bases; junction bases not matched to a gene: 19. CDR1 and CDR2 (germline): SNHLY, FYNNEI. The CDR3 loop reads CASRSDRAFFLGRNQPQHF. The CDR3 DNA reads TGTGCCAGCAGATCCGACAGGGCATTTTTCCTTGGCCGCAATCAGCCCCAGCATTTT. Drawing the rest from reference TRBV2 and TRBJ1-5, the complete variable domain is EPEVTQTPSHQVTQMGQEVILRCVPISNHLYFYWYRQILGQKVEFLVSFYNNEISEKSEIFDDQFSVERPDGSNFTLKIRSTKLEDSAMYFCASRSDRAFFLGRNQPQHFGDGTRLSIL.

This chain uses TRBV21-1 with TRBJ2-7; the table assigns TRBD2, which was not confirmed against the DNA. TRBV21-1 is a listed pseudogene. This CDR3 region has 14 residues. CDR3 nucleotides: TGTGCCAGGTCCCGCCCTAGCGAGTTCTACGAGCAGTACTTC. It is translated as CARSRPSEFYEQYF.

The rearrangement joins TRBV5-4 to TRBJ2-2, with TRBD1 matching over 8 bases. CDR3 length: 16 amino acids. The junction had 13 bases not matched to a gene; V was cut back by 4 bases and J by 8 bases. Germline V CDR1 and CDR2: SGHNT, YYREEE (reference sequence). This CDR3 reads CASSLYRTGKGGELFF. The CDR3 DNA is TGTGCCAGCAGCCTTTATCGGACAGGGAAAGGGGGGGAGCTGTTTTTT.

The V gene is TRBV6-1, the J gene TRBJ2-5; TRBD2 agrees at 8 bases. Germline V gene data show CDR1 as MNHNS and CDR2 as SASEGT. The CDR3 has 13 residues. V lost 3 bases to trimming and J lost 4 bases; unmatched junction nucleotides: 1. The CDR3 is CASSDAGGETQYF. Here the CDR3 DNA reads TGTGCCAGCAGTGATGCGGGGGGAGAGACCCAGTACTTC.